Sequencing of this TCR beta chain was carried out in a study of Ad26.COV2.S vaccination and SARS-CoV-2 variants. Study-level background: Intramuscular Ad26.COV2.S at 5x10^10 or 1x10^11 viral particles. Study conclusions and caveats: Spike-specific TCR breadth was greater after Ad26.COV2.S than placebo.

With respect to this clone: Its antigen remains unknown.

Repertoires were generated with immunoSEQ multiplex PCR, while TCRdb's copy carries only in-frame clones and drops some. This sample has hundreds of thousands of clones, with roughly nine tenths found just once. The germline gives CDR1 MNHNS, CDR2 SASEGT. This CDR3 is 14 amino acids long. V lost 2 bases, J lost 5 bases, and 3 bases stayed unmatched. Treatment in this sample: around 19 received Ad26.COV2.S at low or high dose, single or two shots; about 5 received placebo; per-sample allocation not given. It was on day 63 after the first vaccine or placebo injection that samples were taken. The sample in question was peripheral blood, obtained in a trial of Ad26.COV2.S vaccine versus placebo. The chain combines TRBV6-1 with TRBJ1-5; 7 bases line up with TRBD1. The receptor comes from a person aged 18-65 years who received the Ad26.COV2.S COVID-19 vaccine or a placebo. CDR3 sequence reads: CASSETGVDQPQHF. Here the CDR3 DNA reads TGTGCCAGCAGTGAAACAGGGGTCGATCAGCCCCAGCATTTT.